The entry below describes one T cell receptor beta chain. The data were taken from a study of cytomegalovirus exposure and HLA in healthy donors. Donors were nominally healthy when sampled, though unrecorded immune exposures were likely. Use of 60 Vbeta and 13 Jbeta primers characterized the PCR. Profiling relied on immunoSEQ multiplex PCR, and the TCRdb table lists in-frame clones only, not all of them. This sample has 65,000 to 70,000 clones, with 70% to 80% found just once. Germline V gives CDR1 SQVTM, CDR2 ANQGSEA. The CDR3 loop spans 12 amino acids. Trimming removed 7 bases from V and 4 bases from J; junction bases left unmatched: 6.

The chain carries TRBV29-1 and TRBJ1-1; 7 nucleotides align to TRBD1. Specimen: PBMCs. This TCR was sampled from a man in his forties or fifties in good health and CMV-seronegative. Here the CDR3 DNA reads TGCAGCGCCCACCGGGACAGCACTGAAGCTTTCTTT. It is translated as CSAHRDSTEAFF.